This entry concerns a single T cell receptor beta chain. Its antigen is unidentified. Sequenced by immunoSEQ multiplex PCR; TCRdb stores in-frame clones only, minus some. The sample gives 90,000 or so clones, less than 85% of which show up once; roughly 20% is in the top ten. These data belong to a study of cytomegalovirus exposure and HLA in healthy donors. Study-wide points: That first-cohort TCR clusters tended to co-occur in the 120 or so validation repertoires was found in a later analysis. Three CMV-associated chains proved CMV antigen-specific in vitro. Whilst most TCR sequences proved rare, a subset of public TCRs occurred across many donors.

Trimming pared 1 base from V and 3 bases from J, leaving 15 bases between. The CDR3 consists of 15 residues. Germline values: CDR1 GTSNPN, CDR2 SVGIG (reference sequence). The sequence was collected from a man aged 18 to 29 in good health and CMV-seropositive. The sample was PBMCs. The chain couples TRBV30 to TRBJ1-1; possible D gene TRBD1, 5 bases. DNA of the CDR3: TGTGCCTGGAGTGCCGGGAGGGGACGGGACACTGAAGCTTTCTTT. Translated: CAWSAGRGRDTEAFF. Looking up the rest from reference TRBV30 and TRBJ1-1 gives the full variable domain: SQTIHQWPATLVQPVGSPLSLECTVEGTSNPNLYWYRQAAGRGLQLLFYSVGIGQISSEVPQNLSASRPQDRQFILSSKKLLLSDSGFYLCAWSAGRGRDTEAFFGQGTRLTVV.